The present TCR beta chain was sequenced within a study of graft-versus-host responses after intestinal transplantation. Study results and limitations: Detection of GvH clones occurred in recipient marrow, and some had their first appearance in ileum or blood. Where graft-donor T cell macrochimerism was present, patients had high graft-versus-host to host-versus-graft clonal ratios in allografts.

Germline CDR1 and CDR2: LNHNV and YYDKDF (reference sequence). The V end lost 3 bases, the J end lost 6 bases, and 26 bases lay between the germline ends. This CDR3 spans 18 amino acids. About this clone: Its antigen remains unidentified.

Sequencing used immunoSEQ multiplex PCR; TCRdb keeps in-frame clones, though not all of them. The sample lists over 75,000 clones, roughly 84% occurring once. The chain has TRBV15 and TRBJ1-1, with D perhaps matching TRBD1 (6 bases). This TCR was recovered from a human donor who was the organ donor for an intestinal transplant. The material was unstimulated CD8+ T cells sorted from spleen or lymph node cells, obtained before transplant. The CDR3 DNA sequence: TGTGCCACCAGCAGGAAGACAGGTTCGCTTCGTTCAATCTCTGAAGCTTTCTTT. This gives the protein CATSRKTGSLRSISEAFF.